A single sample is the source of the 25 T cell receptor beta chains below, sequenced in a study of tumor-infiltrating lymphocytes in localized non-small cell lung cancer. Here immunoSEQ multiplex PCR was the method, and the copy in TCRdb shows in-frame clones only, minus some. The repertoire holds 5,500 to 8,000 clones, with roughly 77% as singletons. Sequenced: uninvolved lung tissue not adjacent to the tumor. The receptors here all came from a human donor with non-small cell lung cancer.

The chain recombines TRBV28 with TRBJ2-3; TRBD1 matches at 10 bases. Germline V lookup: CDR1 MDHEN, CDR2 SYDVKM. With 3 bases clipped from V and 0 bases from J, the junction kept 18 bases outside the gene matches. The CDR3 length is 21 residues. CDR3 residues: CASSFNGVGGQGKGSTDTQYF. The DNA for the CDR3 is TGTGCCAGCAGTTTTAACGGCGTAGGGGGACAGGGGAAGGGGAGCACAGATACGCAGTATTTT.

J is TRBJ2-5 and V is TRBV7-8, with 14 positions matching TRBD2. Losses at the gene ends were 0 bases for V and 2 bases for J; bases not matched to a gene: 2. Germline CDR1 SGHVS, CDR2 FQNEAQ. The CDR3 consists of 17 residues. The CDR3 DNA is TGTGCCAGCAGCTTAGCGGGACTAGCGGGAGTACAAGAGACCCAGTACTTC. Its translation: CASSLAGLAGVQETQYF.

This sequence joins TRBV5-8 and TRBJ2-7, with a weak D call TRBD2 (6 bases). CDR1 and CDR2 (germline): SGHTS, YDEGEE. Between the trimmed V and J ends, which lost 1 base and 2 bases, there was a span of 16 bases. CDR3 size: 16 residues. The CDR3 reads CASSLRDGLPTYEQYF. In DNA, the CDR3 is TGTGCCAGCAGCTTGAGGGATGGACTACCAACCTACGAGCAGTACTTC. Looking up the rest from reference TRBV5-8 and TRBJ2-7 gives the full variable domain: EAGVTQSPTHLIKTRGQQATLRCSPISGHTSVYWYQQALGLGLQFLLWYDEGEERNRGNFPPRFSGRQFPNYSSELNVNALELEDSALYLCASSLRDGLPTYEQYFGPGTRLTVT.

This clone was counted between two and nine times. CDR3 loop: CASSPGAVSSGNTIYF. Here the CDR3 DNA reads TGCGCCAGCAGCCCAGGGGCTGTCTCCTCTGGAAACACCATATATTTT. The chain couples TRBV5-1 to TRBJ1-3, with D tentatively TRBD1 (6 bases). V was cut by 4 bases and J by 0 bases, with 14 bases left in between. This CDR3 contains 16 residues. CDR1 is SGHRS and CDR2 is YFSETQ in the germline V gene. The full variable domain, its missing parts supplied by reference TRBV5-1 and TRBJ1-3, is KAGVTQTPRYLIKTRGQQVTLSCSPISGHRSVSWYQQTPGQGLQFLFEYFSETQRNKGNFPGRFSGRQFSNSRSEMNVSTLELGDSALYLCASSPGAVSSGNTIYFGEGSWLTVV.

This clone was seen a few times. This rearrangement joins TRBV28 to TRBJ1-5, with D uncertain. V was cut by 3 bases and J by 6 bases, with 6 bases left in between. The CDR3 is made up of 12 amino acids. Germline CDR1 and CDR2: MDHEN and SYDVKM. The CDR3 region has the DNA TGTGCCAGCAGTTTGTCAGGTCAGCCCCAGCATTTT. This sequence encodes CASSLSGQPQHF.

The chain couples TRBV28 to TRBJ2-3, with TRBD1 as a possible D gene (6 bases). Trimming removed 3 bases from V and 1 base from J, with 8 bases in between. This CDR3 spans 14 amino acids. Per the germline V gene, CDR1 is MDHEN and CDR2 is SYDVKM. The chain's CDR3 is CASSFQGRTDTQYF. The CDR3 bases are TGTGCCAGCAGTTTCCAGGGGCGCACAGATACGCAGTATTTT.

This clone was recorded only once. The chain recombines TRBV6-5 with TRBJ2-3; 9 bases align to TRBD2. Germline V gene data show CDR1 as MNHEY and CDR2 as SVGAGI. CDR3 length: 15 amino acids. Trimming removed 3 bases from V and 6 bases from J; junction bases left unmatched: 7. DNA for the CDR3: TGTGCCAGCAGTTATCGGCGGGGGGGCAGGGATACGCAGTATTTT. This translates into CASSYRRGGRDTQYF.

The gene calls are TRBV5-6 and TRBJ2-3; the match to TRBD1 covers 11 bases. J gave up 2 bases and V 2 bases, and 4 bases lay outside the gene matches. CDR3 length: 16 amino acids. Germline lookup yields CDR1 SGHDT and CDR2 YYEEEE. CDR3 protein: CASSLRTGGYTDTQYF. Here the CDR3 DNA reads TGTGCCAGCAGCTTACGGACAGGGGGCTACACAGATACGCAGTATTTT.

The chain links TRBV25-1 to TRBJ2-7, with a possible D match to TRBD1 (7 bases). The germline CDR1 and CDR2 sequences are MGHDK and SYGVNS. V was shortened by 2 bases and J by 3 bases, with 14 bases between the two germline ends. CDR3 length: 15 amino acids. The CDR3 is CASSEAGQRLYEQYF. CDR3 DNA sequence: TGTGCCAGCAGTGAAGCGGGACAGCGCCTCTACGAGCAGTACTTC.

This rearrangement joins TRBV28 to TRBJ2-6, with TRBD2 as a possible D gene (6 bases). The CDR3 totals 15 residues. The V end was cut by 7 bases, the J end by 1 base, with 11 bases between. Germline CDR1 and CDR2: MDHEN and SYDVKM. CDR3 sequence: CASTPSGSGANVLTF. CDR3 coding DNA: TGTGCCAGCACCCCCAGCGGGTCTGGGGCCAACGTCCTGACTTTC.

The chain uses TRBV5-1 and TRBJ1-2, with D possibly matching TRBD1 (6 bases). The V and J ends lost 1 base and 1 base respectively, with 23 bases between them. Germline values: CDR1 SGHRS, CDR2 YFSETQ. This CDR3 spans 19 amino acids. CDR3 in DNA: TGCGCCAGCAGCTTGATCCCCCGGGACAAGGGGCTTCTTAACTATGGCTACACCTTC. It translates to CASSLIPRDKGLLNYGYTF.

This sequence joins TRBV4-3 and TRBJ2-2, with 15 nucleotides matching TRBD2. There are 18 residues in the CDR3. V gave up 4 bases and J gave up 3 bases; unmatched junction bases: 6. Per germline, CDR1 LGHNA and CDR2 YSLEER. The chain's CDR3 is CASSPGLAGGPDTGELFF. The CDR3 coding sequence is TGCGCCAGCAGCCCCGGACTAGCGGGGGGGCCGGACACCGGGGAGCTGTTTTTT.

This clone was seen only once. The DNA of the CDR3 is TGTGCCAGCTCACCACGGGTCGTTACAGTCAGCACAGATACGCAGTATTTT. As protein: CASSPRVVTVSTDTQYF. The genes are TRBV18 and TRBJ2-3; unclear D gene. Looked up from germline, CDR1 is KGHSH and CDR2 is LQKENI. With 1 base removed from V and 0 bases from J, the gap between germline ends came to 14 bases. The CDR3 runs to 17 residues.

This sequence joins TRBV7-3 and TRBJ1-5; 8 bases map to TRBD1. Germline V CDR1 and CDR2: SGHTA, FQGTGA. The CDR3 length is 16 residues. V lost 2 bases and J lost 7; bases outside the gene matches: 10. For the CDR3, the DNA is TGTGCCAGCAGCTTAGCCGGGGGCAGGGGGCGACAGCCCCAGCATTTT. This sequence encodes CASSLAGGRGRQPQHF. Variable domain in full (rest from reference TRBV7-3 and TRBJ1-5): GAGVSQTPSNKVTEKGKYVELRCDPISGHTALYWYRQSLGQGPEFLIYFQGTGAADDSGLPNDRFFAVRPEGSVSTLKIQRTERGDSAVYLCASSLAGGRGRQPQHFGDGTRLSIL.

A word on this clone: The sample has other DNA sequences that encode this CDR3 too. The DNA of the CDR3 is TGCAGCGTTGAATTACAGGATTACGAGCAGTACTTC. It codes for CSVELQDYEQYF. This rearrangement joins TRBV29-1 to TRBJ2-7; maybe TRBD1 (5 bases). This CDR3 is 12 amino acids long. Germline V gene sequence: CDR1 SQVTM, CDR2 ANQGSEA. Trimming pared 2 bases from V and 4 bases from J, leaving 9 bases between.

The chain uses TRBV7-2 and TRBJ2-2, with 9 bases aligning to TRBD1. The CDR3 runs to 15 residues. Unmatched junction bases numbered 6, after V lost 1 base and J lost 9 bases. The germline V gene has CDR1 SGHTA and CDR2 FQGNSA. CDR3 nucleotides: TGTGCCAGCAGCTTAGAAACAGGGGGCCTGAGGGAGCTGTTTTTT. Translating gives CASSLETGGLRELFF.

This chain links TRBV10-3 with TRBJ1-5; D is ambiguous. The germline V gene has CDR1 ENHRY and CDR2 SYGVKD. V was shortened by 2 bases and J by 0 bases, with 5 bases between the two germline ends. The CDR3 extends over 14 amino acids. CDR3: CAISEGVSNQPQHF. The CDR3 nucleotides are TGTGCCATCAGTGAGGGCGTTAGCAATCAGCCCCAGCATTTT.

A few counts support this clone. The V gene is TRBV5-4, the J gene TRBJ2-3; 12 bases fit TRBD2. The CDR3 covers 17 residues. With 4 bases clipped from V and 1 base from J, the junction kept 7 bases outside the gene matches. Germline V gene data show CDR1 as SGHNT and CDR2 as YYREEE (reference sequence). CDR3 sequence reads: CASSPGTSGLGTDTQYF. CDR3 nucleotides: TGTGCCAGCAGCCCGGGGACTAGCGGGCTTGGCACAGATACGCAGTATTTT.

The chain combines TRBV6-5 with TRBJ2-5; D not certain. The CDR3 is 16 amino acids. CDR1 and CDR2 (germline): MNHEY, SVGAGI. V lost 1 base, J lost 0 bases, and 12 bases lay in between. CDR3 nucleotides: TGTGCCAGCAGTTACTACGGATCCCCCAACCAAGAGACCCAGTACTTC. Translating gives CASSYYGSPNQETQYF.

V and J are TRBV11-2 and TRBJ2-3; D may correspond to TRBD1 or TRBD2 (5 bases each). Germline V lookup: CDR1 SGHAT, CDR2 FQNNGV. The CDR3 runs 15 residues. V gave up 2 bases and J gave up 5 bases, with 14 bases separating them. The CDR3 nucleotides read TGTGCCAGCAGCTTACTGGGGCGGGTAATAGATACGCAGTATTTT. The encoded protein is CASSLLGRVIDTQYF.

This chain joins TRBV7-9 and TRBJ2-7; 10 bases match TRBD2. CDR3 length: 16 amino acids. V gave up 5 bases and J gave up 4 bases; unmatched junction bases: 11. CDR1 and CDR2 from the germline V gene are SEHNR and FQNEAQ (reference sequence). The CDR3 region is CASSPSLAGETYEQYF. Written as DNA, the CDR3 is TGTGCCAGCAGCCCCTCCCTAGCGGGGGAGACGTACGAGCAGTACTTC.

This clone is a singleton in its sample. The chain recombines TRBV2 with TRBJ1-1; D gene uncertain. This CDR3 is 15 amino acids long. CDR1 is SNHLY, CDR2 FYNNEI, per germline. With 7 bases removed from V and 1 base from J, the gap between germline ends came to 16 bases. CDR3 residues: CASTLRGGSNTEAFF. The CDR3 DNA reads TGTGCCAGCACCCTCCGGGGAGGTTCGAACACTGAAGCTTTCTTT.

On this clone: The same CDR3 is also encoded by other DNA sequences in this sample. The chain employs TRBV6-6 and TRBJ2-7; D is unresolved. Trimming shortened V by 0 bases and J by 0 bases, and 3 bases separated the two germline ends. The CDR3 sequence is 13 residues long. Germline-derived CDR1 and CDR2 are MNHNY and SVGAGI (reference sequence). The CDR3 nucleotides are TGTGCCAGCAGTTACTCCTCCTCCTACGAGCAGTACTTC. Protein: CASSYSSSYEQYF.

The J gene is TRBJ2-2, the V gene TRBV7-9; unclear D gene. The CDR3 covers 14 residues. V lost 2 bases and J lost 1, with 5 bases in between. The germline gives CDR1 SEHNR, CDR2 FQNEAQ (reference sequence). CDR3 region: CASSLRQNTGELFF. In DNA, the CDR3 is TGTGCCAGCAGCTTACGCCAGAACACCGGGGAGCTGTTTTTT.

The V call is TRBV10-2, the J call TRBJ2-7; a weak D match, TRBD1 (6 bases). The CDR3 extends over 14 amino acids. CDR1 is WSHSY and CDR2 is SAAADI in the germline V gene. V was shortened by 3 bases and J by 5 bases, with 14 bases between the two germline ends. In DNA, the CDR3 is TGCGCCAGCAGTGAAACCAGGGCAGGGGACGAGCAGTACTTC. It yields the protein CASSETRAGDEQYF.